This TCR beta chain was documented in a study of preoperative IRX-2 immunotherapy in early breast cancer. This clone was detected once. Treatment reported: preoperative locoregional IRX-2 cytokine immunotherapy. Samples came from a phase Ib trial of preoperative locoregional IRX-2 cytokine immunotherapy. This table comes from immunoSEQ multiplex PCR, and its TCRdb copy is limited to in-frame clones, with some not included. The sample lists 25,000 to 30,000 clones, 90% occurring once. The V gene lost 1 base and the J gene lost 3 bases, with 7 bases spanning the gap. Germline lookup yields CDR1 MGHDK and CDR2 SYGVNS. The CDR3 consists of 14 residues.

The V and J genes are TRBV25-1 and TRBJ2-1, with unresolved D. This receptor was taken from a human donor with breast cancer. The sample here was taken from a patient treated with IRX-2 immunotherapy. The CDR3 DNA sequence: TGTGCCAGCAGTGAATTAGGTAACTACAATGAGCAGTTCTTC. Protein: CASSELGNYNEQFF.